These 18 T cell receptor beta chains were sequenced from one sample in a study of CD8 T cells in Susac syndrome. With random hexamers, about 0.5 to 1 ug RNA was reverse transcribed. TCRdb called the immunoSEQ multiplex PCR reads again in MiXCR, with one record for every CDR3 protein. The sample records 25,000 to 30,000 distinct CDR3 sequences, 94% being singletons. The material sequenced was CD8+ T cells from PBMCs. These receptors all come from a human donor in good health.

The CDR3, as DNA: TGTGCCAGCAGCCCGCACAGGAACCCCAAAAACATTCAGTACTTC. This translates into CASSPHRNPKNIQYF. The chain couples TRBV7-8 to TRBJ2-4; possibly TRBD1 for D (5 bases). CDR3 length: 15 amino acids. CDR1 and CDR2 from the germline V gene are SGHVS and FQNEAQ. Trimming stripped 5 bases from V and 2 bases from J, with 13 bases between.

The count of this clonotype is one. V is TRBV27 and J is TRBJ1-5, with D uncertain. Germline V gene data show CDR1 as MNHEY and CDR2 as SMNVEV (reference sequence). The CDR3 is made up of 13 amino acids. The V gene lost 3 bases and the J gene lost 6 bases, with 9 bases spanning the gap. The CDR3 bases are TGTGCCAGCAGTTTCGGTAGAAGTCAGCCCCAGCATTTT. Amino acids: CASSFGRSQPQHF.

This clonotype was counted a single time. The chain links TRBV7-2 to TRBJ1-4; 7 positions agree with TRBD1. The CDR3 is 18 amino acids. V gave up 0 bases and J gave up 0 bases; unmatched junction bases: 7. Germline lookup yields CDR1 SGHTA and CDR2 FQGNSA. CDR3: CASSLAGQAAATNEKLFF. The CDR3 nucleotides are TGTGCCAGCAGCTTAGCCGGACAGGCTGCTGCAACTAATGAAAAACTGTTTTTT.

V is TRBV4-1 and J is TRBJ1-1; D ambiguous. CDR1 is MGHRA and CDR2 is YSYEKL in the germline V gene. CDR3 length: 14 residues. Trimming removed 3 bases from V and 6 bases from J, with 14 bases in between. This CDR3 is CASSQPRDVAEAFF. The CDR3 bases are TGCGCCAGCAGCCAGCCGAGGGATGTTGCTGAAGCTTTCTTT.

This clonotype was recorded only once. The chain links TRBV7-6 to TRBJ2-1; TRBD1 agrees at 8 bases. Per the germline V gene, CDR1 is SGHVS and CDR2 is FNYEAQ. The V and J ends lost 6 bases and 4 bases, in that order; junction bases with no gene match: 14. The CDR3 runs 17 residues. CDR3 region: CASSSITGTGEYNEQFF. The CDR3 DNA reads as TGTGCCAGCAGTTCAATCACCGGGACAGGAGAATACAATGAGCAGTTCTTC.

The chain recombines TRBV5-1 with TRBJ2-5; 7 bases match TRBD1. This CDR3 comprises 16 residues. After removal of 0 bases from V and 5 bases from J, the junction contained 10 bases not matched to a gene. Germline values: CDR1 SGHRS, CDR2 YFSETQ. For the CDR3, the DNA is TGCGCCAGCAGCTTGGAAGGGACAGCCTTGGGGGAGACCCAGTACTTC. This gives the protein CASSLEGTALGETQYF.

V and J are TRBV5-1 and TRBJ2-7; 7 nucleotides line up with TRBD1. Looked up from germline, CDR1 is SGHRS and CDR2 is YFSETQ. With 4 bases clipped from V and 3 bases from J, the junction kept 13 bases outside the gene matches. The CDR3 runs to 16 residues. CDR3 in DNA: TGCGCCAGCAGCCCTACCCTACAGGGGTCGGTCTACGAGCAGTACTTC. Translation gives CASSPTLQGSVYEQYF.

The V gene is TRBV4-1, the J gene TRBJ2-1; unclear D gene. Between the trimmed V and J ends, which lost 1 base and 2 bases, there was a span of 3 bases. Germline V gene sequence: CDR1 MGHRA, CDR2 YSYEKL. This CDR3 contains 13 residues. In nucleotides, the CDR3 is TGCGCCAGCAGCCAAGGACCCTACAATGAGCAGTTCTTC. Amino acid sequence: CASSQGPYNEQFF.

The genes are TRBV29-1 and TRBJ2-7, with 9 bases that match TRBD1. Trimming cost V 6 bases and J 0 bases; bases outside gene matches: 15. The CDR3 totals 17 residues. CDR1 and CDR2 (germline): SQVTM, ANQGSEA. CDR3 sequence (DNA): TGCAGCGTCGAAACCCCCACAGGGGGCCATAGCTCCTACGAGCAGTACTTC. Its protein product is CSVETPTGGHSSYEQYF.

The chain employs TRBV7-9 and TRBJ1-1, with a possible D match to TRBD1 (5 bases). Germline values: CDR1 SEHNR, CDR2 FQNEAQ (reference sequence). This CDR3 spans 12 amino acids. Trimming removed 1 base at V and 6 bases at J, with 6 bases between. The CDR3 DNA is TGTGCCAGCAGCTTAGGGGGACCTGAAGCTTTCTTT. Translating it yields CASSLGGPEAFF.

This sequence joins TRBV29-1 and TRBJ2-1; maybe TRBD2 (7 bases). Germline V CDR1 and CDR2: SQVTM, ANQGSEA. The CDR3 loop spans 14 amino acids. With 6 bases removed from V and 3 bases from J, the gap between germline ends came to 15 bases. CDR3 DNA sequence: TGCAGCGTGGGGAGGGGGGGCCTCTACAATGAGCAGTTCTTC. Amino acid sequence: CSVGRGGLYNEQFF.

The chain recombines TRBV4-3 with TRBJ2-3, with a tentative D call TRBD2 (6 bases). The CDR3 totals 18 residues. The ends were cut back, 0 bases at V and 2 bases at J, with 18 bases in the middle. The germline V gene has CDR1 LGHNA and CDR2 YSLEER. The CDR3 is CASSQDSGHAGTTDTQYF. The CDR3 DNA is TGCGCCAGCAGCCAAGATTCAGGGCACGCGGGGACCACAGATACGCAGTATTTT.

CDR3 in amino acids: CSARTAQLQETQYF. DNA of the CDR3: TGCAGTGCTAGAACGGCGCAACTCCAAGAGACCCAGTACTTC. The rearrangement uses TRBV20-1 and TRBJ2-5, with D uncertain. Trimming left V 2 bases short and J 1 base short, with 11 bases between. This CDR3 spans 14 amino acids. Germline assignment: CDR1 DFQATT and CDR2 SNEGSKA (reference sequence).

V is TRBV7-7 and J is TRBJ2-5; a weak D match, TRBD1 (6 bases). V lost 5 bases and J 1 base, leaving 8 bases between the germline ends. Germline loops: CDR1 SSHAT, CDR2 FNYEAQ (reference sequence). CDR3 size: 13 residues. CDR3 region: CASSPQGQETQYF. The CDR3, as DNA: TGTGCCAGCAGCCCACAGGGCCAAGAGACCCAGTACTTC.

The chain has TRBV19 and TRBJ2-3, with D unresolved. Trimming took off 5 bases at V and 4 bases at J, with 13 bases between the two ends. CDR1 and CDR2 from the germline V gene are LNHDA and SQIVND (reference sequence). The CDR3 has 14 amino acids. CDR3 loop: CASSLWSLADTQYF. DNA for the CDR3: TGTGCCAGTAGTCTCTGGAGCTTGGCAGATACGCAGTATTTT.

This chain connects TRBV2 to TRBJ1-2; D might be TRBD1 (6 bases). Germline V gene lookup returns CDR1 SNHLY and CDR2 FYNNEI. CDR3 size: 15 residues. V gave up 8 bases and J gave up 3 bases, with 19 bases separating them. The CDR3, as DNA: TGTGCCAGCCCGGCGGGGGCAGGTGCCTACTATGGCTACACCTTC. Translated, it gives CASPAGAGAYYGYTF.

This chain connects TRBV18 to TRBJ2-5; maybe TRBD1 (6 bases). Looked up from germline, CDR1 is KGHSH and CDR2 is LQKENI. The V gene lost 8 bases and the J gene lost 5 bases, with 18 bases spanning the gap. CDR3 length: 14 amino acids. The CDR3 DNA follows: TGTGCCAGCGACGAGACAGGACCTGGGGAGACCCAGTACTTC. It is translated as CASDETGPGETQYF. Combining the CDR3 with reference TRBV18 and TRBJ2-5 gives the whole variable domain NAGVMQNPRHLVRRRGQEARLRCSPMKGHSHVYWYRQLPEEGLKFMVYLQKENIIDESGMPKERFSAEFPKEGPSILRIQQVVRGDSAAYFCASDETGPGETQYFGPGTRLLVL.

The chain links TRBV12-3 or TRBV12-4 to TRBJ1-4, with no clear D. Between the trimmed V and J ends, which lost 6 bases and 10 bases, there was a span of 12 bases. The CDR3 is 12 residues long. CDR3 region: CASRDPSRKLFF. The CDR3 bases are TGTGCCAGCAGAGACCCCTCACGAAAACTGTTTTTT.